These T cell receptor beta chains were read from a single sample in a study of CD8 T cells in Susac syndrome. TCRdb fed the immunoSEQ multiplex PCR reads into MiXCR, producing one record per CDR3 protein. The sample holds 150,000 to 200,000 distinct CDR3 sequences, roughly nine tenths seen once. What was sequenced was CD4+ T cells from PBMCs. All receptors derive from a human donor in good health. Each CDR3 is given without its conserved first and last residue. A D gene is named only where the DNA matches it firmly.

D,length,V,CDR3
TRBD2,14,TRBV6-5,ASSYSGLAGGETQY
TRBD2,13,TRBV5-1,ASSLVLAVGETQY
NA,12,TRBV2,ASSAGGRNTEAF
NA,13,TRBV2,ASREGSPSYNEQF
NA,10,TRBV29-1,SVLRKGETQY
TRBD2,15,TRBV5-1,ASSLGTSGAFQETQY
NA,12,TRBV27,ASSATRANEKLF
TRBD1,13,TRBV12-3/TRBV12-4,ASSLRGTGSFEQY
NA,12,TRBV20-1,SATTGNSNQPQH
TRBD1,13,TRBV6-6,ASRTGTDSGNTIY
NA,16,TRBV4-3,ASSPLRTGGRTQETQY